The 10 T cell receptor beta chains below come from one sample, sequenced in a study of blood T cell repertoires in COVID-19. Sequencing used immunoSEQ multiplex PCR; TCRdb keeps in-frame clones, though not all of them. The table has 85,000 to 130,000 clones, over 65% seen once. Specimen: peripheral blood. These receptors all come from a man between 60 and 70 years old with acute or convalescent COVID-19.

This clone was picked up one time. The genes are TRBV6-2 or TRBV6-3 and TRBJ1-5, with D possibly matching TRBD1 (6 bases). CDR3 length: 19 amino acids. Trimming stripped 2 bases from V and 1 base from J, with 21 bases between. From germline, CDR1 is MNHEY and CDR2 SVGEGT. CDR3 protein: CASSYATGGGQSSNQPQHF. The CDR3 nucleotides are TGTGCCAGCAGTTACGCCACCGGCGGGGGACAATCAAGCAATCAGCCCCAGCATTTT.

The CDR3 loop reads CASSASGYAYTEAFF. The CDR3 coding sequence is TGTGCCAGCAGTGCTTCAGGGTACGCTTACACTGAAGCTTTCTTT. The rearrangement joins TRBV5-5 to TRBJ1-1; D is perhaps TRBD1 (5 bases). CDR3 size: 15 residues. Germline CDR1 reads SGHKS; CDR2 reads YYEKEE (reference sequence). Deletions cut 5 bases from V and 3 bases from J, with 17 bases between.

The chain is built from TRBV11-2 and TRBJ2-2, with D perhaps matching TRBD1 (6 bases). The V gene lost 0 bases and the J gene lost 5 bases, with 13 bases spanning the gap. Looked up from germline, CDR1 is SGHAT and CDR2 is FQNNGV. This CDR3 has 16 amino acids. The CDR3 nucleotides read TGTGCCAGCAGCTTAGATGGGGGCTTCACAACCGGGGAGCTGTTTTTT. It encodes CASSLDGGFTTGELFF.

This rearrangement joins TRBV14 to TRBJ2-5; TRBD1 is a possible D gene (6 bases). The CDR3 consists of 17 residues. The germline gives CDR1 SGHDN, CDR2 FVKESK. The V gene lost 1 base and the J gene lost 5 bases, with 20 bases spanning the gap. The CDR3 DNA is TGTGCCAGCAGCCAAGCGCACCGGGACAACATTTTTGAGACCCAGTACTTC. Its protein product is CASSQAHRDNIFETQYF.

The gene calls are TRBV28 and TRBJ1-2; tentatively, D is TRBD1 (6 bases). Germline CDR1 is MDHEN and CDR2 is SYDVKM. Trimming stripped 5 bases from V and 4 bases from J, with 17 bases between. The CDR3 is 15 amino acids. CDR3 nucleotides: TGTGCCAGCAGTCCCCCCGGTACAGGGCGCTATGGCTACACCTTC. This encodes CASSPPGTGRYGYTF.

This clone was recorded once. The chain is built from TRBV5-6 and TRBJ2-6; perhaps TRBD2 as D (7 bases). CDR3 length: 16 amino acids. V was clipped by 1 base and J by 1 base, with 9 bases between them. Germline lookup yields CDR1 SGHDT and CDR2 YYEEEE. The chain's CDR3 is CASSLRGASGANVLTF. For the CDR3, the DNA is TGTGCCAGCAGCTTGCGGGGGGCTTCTGGGGCCAACGTCCTGACTTTC.

The chain carries TRBV28 and TRBJ2-1; 8 bases align to TRBD1. The CDR3 sequence is 13 residues long. V was pared by 5 bases and J by 6 bases, with 3 bases of the junction left unmatched. Germline V gene lookup returns CDR1 MDHEN and CDR2 SYDVKM. The CDR3, as DNA: TGTGCCAGCAGTGACAGGGGATTCAATGAGCAGTTCTTC. It codes for CASSDRGFNEQFF.

The J gene is TRBJ2-5, the V gene TRBV28, with TRBD2 matching over 7 bases. Germline V gene sequence: CDR1 MDHEN, CDR2 SYDVKM. Trimming removed 6 bases from V and 4 bases from J; junction bases left unmatched: 8. The CDR3 runs to 14 residues. The CDR3 is CASRLIGRRETQYF. CDR3 DNA sequence: TGTGCCAGCAGACTAATCGGGAGGCGAGAGACCCAGTACTTC. Combining the CDR3 with reference TRBV28 and TRBJ2-5 gives the whole variable domain DVKVTQSSRYLVKRTGEKVFLECVQDMDHENMFWYRQDPGLGLRLIYFSYDVKMKEKGDIPEGYSVSREKKERFSLILESASTNQTSMYLCASRLIGRRETQYFGPGTRLLVL.

The genes are TRBV6-5 and TRBJ1-4; the match to TRBD1 covers 8 bases. The germline V gene encodes CDR1 MNHEY and CDR2 SVGAGI. The length of the CDR3 is 15 residues. V gave up 5 bases and J gave up 1 base; unmatched junction bases: 3. The CDR3 DNA reads as TGTGCCAGCAGTAAAACAGGGGGAACTAATGAAAAACTGTTTTTT. Its protein product is CASSKTGGTNEKLFF.

The rearrangement joins TRBV28 to TRBJ2-7, with 8 bases fitting TRBD2. The J segment lost 4 bases and the V segment lost 3 bases, leaving 11 bases of the junction unmatched. Germline V gene data show CDR1 as MDHEN and CDR2 as SYDVKM. The CDR3 has 16 amino acids. The DNA of the CDR3 is TGTGCCAGCAGTTTCCTCCGAGGGACTAGTCGTTACGAGCAGTACTTC. Protein product: CASSFLRGTSRYEQYF.